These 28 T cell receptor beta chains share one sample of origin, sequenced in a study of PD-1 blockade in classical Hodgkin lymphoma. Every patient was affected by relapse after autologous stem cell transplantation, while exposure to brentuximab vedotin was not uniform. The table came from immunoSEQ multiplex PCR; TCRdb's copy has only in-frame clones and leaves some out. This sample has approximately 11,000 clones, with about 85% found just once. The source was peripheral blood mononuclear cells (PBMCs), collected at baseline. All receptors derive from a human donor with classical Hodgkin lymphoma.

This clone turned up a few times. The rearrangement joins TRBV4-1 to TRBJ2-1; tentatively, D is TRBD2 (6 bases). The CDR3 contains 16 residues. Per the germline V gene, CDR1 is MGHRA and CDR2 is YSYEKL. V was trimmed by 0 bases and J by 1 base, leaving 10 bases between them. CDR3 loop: CASSQDGGTSYNEQFF. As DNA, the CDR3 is TGCGCCAGCAGCCAAGATGGAGGGACTTCCTACAATGAGCAGTTCTTC.

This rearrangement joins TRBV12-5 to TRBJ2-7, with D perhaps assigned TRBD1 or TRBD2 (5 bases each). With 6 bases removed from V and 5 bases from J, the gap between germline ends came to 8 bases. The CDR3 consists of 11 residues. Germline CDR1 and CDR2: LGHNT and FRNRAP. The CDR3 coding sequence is TGTGCTAGTGGGGGACCCAACGAGCAGTACTTC. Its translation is CASGGPNEQYF.

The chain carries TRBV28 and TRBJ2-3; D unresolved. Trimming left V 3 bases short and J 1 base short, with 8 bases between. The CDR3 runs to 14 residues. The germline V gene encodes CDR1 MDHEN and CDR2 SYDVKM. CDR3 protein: CASSFLAGTDTQYF. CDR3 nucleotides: TGTGCCAGCAGTTTCCTGGCCGGCACAGATACGCAGTATTTT.

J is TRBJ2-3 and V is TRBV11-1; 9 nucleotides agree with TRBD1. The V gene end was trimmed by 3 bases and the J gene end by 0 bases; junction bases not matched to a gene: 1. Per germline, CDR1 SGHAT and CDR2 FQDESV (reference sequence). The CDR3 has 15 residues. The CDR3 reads CASSLGQGSTDTQYF. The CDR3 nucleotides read TGTGCCAGCAGCTTGGGACAGGGAAGCACAGATACGCAGTATTTT. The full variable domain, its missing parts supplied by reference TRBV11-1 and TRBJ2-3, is EAEVAQSPRYKITEKSQAVAFWCDPISGHATLYWYRQILGQGPELLVQFQDESVVDDSQLPKDRFSAERLKGVDSTLKIQPAELGDSAMYLCASSLGQGSTDTQYFGPGTRLTVL.

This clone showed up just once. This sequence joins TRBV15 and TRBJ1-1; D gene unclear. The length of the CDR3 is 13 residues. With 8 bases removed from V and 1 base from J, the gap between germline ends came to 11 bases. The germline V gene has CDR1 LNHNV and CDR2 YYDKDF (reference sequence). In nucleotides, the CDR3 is TGTGCCACCGGAGGGTGGAGGAACACTGAAGCTTTCTTT. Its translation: CATGGWRNTEAFF.

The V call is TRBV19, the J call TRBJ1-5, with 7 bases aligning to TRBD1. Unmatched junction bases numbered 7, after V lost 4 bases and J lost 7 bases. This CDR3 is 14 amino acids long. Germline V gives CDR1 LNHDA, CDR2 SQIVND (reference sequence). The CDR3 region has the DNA TGTGCCAGTAGTAAGGGACAGCCGGGGCAGCCCCAGCATTTT. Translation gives CASSKGQPGQPQHF. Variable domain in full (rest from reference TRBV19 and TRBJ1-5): DGGITQSPKYLFRKEGQNVTLSCEQNLNHDAMYWYRQDPGQGLRLIYYSQIVNDFQKGDIAEGYSVSREKKESFPLTVTSAQKNPTAFYLCASSKGQPGQPQHFGDGTRLSIL.

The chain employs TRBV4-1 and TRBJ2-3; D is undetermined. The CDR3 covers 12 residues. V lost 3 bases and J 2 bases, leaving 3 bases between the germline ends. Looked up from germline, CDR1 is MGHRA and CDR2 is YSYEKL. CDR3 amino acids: CASSQNTDTQYF. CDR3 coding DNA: TGCGCCAGCAGCCAGAACACAGATACGCAGTATTTT.

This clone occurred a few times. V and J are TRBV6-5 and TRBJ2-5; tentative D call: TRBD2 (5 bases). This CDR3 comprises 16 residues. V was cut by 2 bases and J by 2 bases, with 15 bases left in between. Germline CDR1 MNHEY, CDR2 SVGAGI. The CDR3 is CASSYGGGSYQETQYF. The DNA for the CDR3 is TGTGCCAGCAGTTACGGAGGAGGCAGTTATCAAGAGACCCAGTACTTC.

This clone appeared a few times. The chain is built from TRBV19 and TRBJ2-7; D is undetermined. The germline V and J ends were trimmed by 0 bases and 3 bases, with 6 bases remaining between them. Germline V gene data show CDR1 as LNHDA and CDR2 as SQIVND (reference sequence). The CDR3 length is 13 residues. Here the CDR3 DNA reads TGTGCCAGTAGTATAGAGCACAGCTACGAGCAGTACTTC. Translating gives CASSIEHSYEQYF.

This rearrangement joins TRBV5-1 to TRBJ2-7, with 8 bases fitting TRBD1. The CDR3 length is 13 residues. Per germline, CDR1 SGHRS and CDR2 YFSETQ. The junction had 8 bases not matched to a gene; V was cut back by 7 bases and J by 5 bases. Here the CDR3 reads CASGNQGADEQYF. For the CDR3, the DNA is TGCGCCAGCGGGAATCAGGGGGCGGACGAGCAGTACTTC. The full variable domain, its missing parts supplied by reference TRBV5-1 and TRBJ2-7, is KAGVTQTPRYLIKTRGQQVTLSCSPISGHRSVSWYQQTPGQGLQFLFEYFSETQRNKGNFPGRFSGRQFSNSRSEMNVSTLELGDSALYLCASGNQGADEQYFGPGTRLTVT.

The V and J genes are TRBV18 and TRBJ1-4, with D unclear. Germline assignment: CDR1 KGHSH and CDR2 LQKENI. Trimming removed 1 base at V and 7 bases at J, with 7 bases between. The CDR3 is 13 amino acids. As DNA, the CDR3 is TGTGCCAGCTCACCACGCACCGTTGAAAAACTGTTTTTT. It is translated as CASSPRTVEKLFF.

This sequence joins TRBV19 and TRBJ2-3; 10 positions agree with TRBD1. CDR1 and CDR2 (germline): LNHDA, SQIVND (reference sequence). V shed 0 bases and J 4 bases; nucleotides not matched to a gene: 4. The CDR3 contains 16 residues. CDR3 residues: CASSIDRTGGADTQYF. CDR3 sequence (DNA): TGTGCCAGTAGTATAGATAGGACAGGGGGGGCAGATACGCAGTATTTT. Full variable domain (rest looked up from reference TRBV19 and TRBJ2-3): DGGITQSPKYLFRKEGQNVTLSCEQNLNHDAMYWYRQDPGQGLRLIYYSQIVNDFQKGDIAEGYSVSREKKESFPLTVTSAQKNPTAFYLCASSIDRTGGADTQYFGPGTRLTVL.

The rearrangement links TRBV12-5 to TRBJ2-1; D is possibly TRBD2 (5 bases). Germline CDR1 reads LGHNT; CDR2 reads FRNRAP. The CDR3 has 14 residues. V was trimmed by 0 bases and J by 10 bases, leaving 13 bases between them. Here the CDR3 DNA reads TGTGCTAGTGGTTTGGTACGAAGCGGCTCGGAGCAGTTCTTC. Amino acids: CASGLVRSGSEQFF.

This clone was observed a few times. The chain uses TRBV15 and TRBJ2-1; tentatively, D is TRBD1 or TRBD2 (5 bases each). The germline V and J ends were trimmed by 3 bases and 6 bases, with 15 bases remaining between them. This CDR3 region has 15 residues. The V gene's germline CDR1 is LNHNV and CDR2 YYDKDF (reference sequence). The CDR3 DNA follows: TGTGCCACCAGCAGCGTAAAATGGGGACCCAATGAGCAGTTCTTC. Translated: CATSSVKWGPNEQFF.

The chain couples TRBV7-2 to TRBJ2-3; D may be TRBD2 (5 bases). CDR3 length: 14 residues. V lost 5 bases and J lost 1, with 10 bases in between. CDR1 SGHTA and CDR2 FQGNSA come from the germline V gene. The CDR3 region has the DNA TGTGCCAGCAGCCCGATCGGGGGCACAGATACGCAGTATTTT. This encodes CASSPIGGTDTQYF.

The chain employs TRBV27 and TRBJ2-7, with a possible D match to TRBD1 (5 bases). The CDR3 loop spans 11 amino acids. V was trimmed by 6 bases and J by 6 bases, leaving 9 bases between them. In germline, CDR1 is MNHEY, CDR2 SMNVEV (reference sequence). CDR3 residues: CASSPGSEQYF. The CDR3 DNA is TGTGCCAGCAGCCCAGGGTCCGAGCAGTACTTC.

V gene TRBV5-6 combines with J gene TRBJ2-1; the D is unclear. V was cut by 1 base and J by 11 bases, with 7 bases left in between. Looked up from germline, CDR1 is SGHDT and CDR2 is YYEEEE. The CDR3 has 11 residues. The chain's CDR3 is CASSLSTKQFF. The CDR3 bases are TGTGCCAGCAGCTTGAGTACGAAGCAGTTCTTC.

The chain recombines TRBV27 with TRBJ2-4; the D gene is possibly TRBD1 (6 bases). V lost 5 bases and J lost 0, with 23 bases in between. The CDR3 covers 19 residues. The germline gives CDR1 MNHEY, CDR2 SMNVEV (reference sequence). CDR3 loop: CASSPYFAGAVLAKNIQYF. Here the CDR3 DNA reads TGTGCCAGCAGTCCATATTTCGCAGGGGCCGTACTAGCCAAAAACATTCAGTACTTC.

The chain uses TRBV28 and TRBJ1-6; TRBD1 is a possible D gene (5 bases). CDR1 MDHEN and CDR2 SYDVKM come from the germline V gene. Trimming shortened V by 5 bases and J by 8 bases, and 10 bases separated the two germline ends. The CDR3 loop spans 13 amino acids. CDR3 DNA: TGTGCCAGCAGTCCACCGGGGGATTCACCCCTCCACTTT. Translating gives CASSPPGDSPLHF. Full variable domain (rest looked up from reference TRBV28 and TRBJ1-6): DVKVTQSSRYLVKRTGEKVFLECVQDMDHENMFWYRQDPGLGLRLIYFSYDVKMKEKGDIPEGYSVSREKKERFSLILESASTNQTSMYLCASSPPGDSPLHFGNGTRLTVT.

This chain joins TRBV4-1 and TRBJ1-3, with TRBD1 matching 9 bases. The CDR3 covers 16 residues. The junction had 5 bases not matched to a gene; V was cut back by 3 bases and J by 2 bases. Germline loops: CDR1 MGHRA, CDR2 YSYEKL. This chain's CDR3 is CASSHPGTGTGNTIYF. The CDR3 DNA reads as TGCGCCAGCAGCCACCCTGGGACAGGGACTGGAAACACCATATATTTT.

Here the CDR3 DNA reads TGTGCCACCAGCAAGGAGGGGGCGAGCGGGAGCGTCAATGAGCAGTTCTTC. It codes for CATSKEGASGSVNEQFF. The chain carries TRBV15 and TRBJ2-1; D is perhaps TRBD2 (8 bases). V was cut by 4 bases and J by 6 bases, with 22 bases left in between. The CDR3 has 17 residues. Per germline, CDR1 LNHNV and CDR2 YYDKDF (reference sequence).

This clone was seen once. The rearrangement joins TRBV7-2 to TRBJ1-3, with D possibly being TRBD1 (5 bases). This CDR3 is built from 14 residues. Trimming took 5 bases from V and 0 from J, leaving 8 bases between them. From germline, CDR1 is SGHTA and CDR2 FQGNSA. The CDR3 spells CASSRDSSGNTIYF. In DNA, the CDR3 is TGTGCCAGCAGCCGAGACAGCTCTGGAAACACCATATATTTT.

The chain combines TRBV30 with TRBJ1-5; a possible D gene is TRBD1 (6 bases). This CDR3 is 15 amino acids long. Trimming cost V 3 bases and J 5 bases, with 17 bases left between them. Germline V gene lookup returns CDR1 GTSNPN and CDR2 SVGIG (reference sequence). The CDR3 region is CAWSPGQSGHQPQHF. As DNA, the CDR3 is TGTGCCTGGAGCCCTGGACAGTCGGGACATCAGCCCCAGCATTTT.

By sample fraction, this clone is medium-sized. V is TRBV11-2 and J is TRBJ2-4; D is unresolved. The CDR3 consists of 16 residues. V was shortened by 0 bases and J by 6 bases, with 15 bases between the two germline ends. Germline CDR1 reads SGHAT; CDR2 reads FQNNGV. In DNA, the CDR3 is TGTGCCAGCAGCTTAGACATTCGGCAGTTGGGAAACATTCAGTACTTC. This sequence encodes CASSLDIRQLGNIQYF.

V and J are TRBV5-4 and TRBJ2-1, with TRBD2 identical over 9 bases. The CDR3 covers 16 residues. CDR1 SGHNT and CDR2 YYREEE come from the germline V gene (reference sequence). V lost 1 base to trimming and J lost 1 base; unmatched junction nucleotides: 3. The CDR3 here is CASSLRLAESYNEQFF. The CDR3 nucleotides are TGTGCCAGCAGCTTGAGACTAGCGGAATCCTACAATGAGCAGTTCTTC.

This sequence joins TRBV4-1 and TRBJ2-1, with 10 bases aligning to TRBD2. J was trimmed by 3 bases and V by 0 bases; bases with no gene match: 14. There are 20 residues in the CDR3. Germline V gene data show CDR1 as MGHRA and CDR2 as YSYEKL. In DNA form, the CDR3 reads TGCGCCAGCAGCCAAGAAGGCGTAGTCTTACTAGCGGGGAACTACAATGAGCAGTTCTTC. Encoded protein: CASSQEGVVLLAGNYNEQFF.

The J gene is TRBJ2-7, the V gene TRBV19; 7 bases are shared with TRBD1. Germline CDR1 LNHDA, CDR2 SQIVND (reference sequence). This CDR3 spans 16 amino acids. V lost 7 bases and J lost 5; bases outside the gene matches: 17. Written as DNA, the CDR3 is TGTGCCAGTACCCCGACAGGGAAATTTGGGTCCAACGAGCAGTACTTC. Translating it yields CASTPTGKFGSNEQYF.

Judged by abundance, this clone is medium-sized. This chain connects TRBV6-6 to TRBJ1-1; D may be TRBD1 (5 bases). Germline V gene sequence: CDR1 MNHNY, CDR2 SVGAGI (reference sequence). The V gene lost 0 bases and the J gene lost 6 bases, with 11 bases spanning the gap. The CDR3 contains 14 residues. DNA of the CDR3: TGTGCCAGCAGTTACTCCCTGGGGGGGGCTGAAGCTTTCTTT. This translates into CASSYSLGGAEAFF.